The T cell receptor (beta chain) described here comes from a study of blood T cell repertoires in COVID-19. Looking at the study overall: The United States, Italy and Spain supplied acute and convalescent COVID-19 samples. PBMCs, B-cell-depleted T cells, or T cells provided the cDNA or gDNA that made up the material.

Trimming stripped 2 bases from V and 5 bases from J, with 7 bases between. Germline lookup yields CDR1 SNHLY and CDR2 FYNNEI. The CDR3 has 12 amino acids. The table came from immunoSEQ multiplex PCR; TCRdb's copy has only in-frame clones and leaves some out. The sample has approximately 250,000 clones; 70% to 90% are singletons. The cohort comprised adults aged 18 to 89 years residing in 20 to 30 US areas. Participant-reported clinical history was the basis for cohort assignment. This TCR came from a woman in her twenties or thirties with acute COVID-19. This sequence joins TRBV2 and TRBJ2-7, with D perhaps matching TRBD1 (6 bases). Material for sequencing was PBMCs or T cells enriched from blood (not recorded which). The CDR3 DNA reads as TGTGCCAGCAGTGAACAGGGGAACGAGCAGTACTTC. It is translated as CASSEQGNEQYF.